This T cell receptor beta chain was sequenced for a study of T cells in Graves' hyperthyroidism and ophthalmopathy. This clonotype has at least ten counts. Its antigen is currently unknown. Graves' hyperthyroidism was deemed stable absent ophthalmopathy progression within 18 months. Clinical symptoms, serum thyroxine, TRAb, thyroid ultrasound and orbital computed tomography established diagnosis. Trimming at V came to 3 bases and at J to 7 bases, leaving 3 bases not matched to a gene. The CDR3 contains 14 residues. The germline CDR1 and CDR2 sequences are DFQATT and SNEGSKA (reference sequence). Points from the study as a whole: Blood also showed most of the thyroid clonotypes that were expanded above 0.001. Separating ophthalmopathy from stable hyperthyroidism was achieved by a 13 V-J model.

TCR beta CDR3 regions were amplified from RNA. The HTBI primer set was used in a first-round RT-PCR of the TCR CDR3. One entry per CDR3 protein, called by TCRdb with MiXCR from the multiplex PCR reads. The table includes fewer than 350,000 distinct CDR3 sequences, about 18% detected once. The chain is built from TRBV20-1 and TRBJ2-1, with 13 bases aligning to TRBD2. Input material: blood. This clonotype was obtained from a woman aged 45-59 years with Graves' hyperthyroidism. CDR3 loop: CSASWTSGGNEQFF. In DNA, the CDR3 is TGCAGTGCTAGTTGGACTAGCGGGGGTAATGAGCAGTTCTTC.